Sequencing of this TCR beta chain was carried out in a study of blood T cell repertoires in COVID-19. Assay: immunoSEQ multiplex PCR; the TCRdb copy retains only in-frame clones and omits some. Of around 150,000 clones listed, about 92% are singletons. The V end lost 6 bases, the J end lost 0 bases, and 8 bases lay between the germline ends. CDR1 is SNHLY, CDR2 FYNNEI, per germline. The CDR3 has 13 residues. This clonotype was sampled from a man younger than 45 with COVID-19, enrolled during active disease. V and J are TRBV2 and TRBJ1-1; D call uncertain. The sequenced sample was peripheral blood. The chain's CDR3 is CASRQAMNTEAFF. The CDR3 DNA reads TGTGCCAGCAGGCAGGCTATGAACACTGAAGCTTTCTTT.